Listed below are T cell receptor beta chains from one sample, sequenced in a study of T cells expressing NK-cell markers. One entry per CDR3 protein, without DNA, is what TCRdb gives after re-calling the 5' RACE reads. Recorded for this sample: approximately 550,000 distinct CDR3 sequences. The source material was blood T cells: a sorted CD56 or NKG2C T cell subset, CD4+ or CD8+ T cells, or bulk PBMC T cells (not recorded which). These TCRs come from a man aged 18 to 35 in good health. CDR3s include the opening cysteine and the closing phenylalanine or tryptophan.

J	V	CDR3
TRBJ1-1	TRBV5-1	CASASRSEAFF
TRBJ1-3	TRBV7-9	CATHAASGNTIYF
TRBJ1-6	TRBV10-3	CAISEYEPGTGASPLHF
TRBJ2-5	TRBV9	CASSVRGLGETQYF
TRBJ2-6	TRBV28	CASSVDAGAGANVLTF
TRBJ1-1	TRBV10-3	CAISGPGQGWTEAFF
TRBJ2-5	TRBV28	CASSLLGQGKTQYF
TRBJ2-2	TRBV10-3	CAISGGTGTENTGELFF
TRBJ2-2	TRBV5-5	CASSFNTGIRTGELFF
TRBJ1-6	TRBV7-2	CASSLGQTGSPLHF
TRBJ2-1	TRBV7-9	CASSLGASSEQFF
TRBJ2-1	TRBV15	CATSWAGTGNNEQFF
TRBJ2-1	TRBV6-1	CASRQGLVREQFF
TRBJ1-5	TRBV5-1	CASSLAGGKGQPQHF
TRBJ2-1	TRBV20-1	CSASRRNEQFF
TRBJ2-3	TRBV20-1	CSARKSSGRVPSTDTQYF
TRBJ2-1	TRBV5-6	CASRAYNEQFF
TRBJ2-1	TRBV9	CASSLVGGASYEQFF
TRBJ2-1	TRBV10-2	CASSESKGEQFF
TRBJ1-1	TRBV6-5	CASSSSLGTGYSQAFF
TRBJ2-3	TRBV20-1	CSERTSSTGDTQYF
TRBJ1-2	TRBV6-5	CASRKFAGQSYGYTF
TRBJ2-1	TRBV29-1	CSGDGRGNDNEQFF
TRBJ1-1	TRBV5-5	CASSFGNPSDRGTLVF
TRBJ2-1	TRBV5-6	CASSLGSVYLQWEQFF
TRBJ1-5	TRBV2	CASRRGRTSNQPQHF
TRBJ2-7	TRBV20-1	CSARVWAKLAYEQYF
TRBJ1-1	TRBV12-3/TRBV12-4	CASRERDGKNTEAFF
TRBJ2-7	TRBV7-3	CASSPGRGDEQYF
TRBJ2-7	TRBV27	CASSSELREQYF
TRBJ2-7	TRBV21-1	CASSEGGEGQEVVSYEQYF
TRBJ2-3	TRBV7-2	CASSLGGSRSTDTQYF
TRBJ2-3	TRBV27	CASSLGTDYYTDTQYF
TRBJ2-5	TRBV24-1	CATSDLDTPLKETQYF
TRBJ1-2	TRBV24-1	CATSDTGTGNYGYTF
TRBJ2-1	TRBV6-2/TRBV6-3	CASSSGQGLYLVF
TRBJ2-1	TRBV29-1	CSSSLGTGETSRNEQFF
TRBJ2-1	TRBV12-3/TRBV12-4	CASSSRLAGGHNEQFF
TRBJ2-2	TRBV6-1	CASISGGGRDTGELFF
TRBJ2-7	TRBV5-1	CASKRETSSYEQYF